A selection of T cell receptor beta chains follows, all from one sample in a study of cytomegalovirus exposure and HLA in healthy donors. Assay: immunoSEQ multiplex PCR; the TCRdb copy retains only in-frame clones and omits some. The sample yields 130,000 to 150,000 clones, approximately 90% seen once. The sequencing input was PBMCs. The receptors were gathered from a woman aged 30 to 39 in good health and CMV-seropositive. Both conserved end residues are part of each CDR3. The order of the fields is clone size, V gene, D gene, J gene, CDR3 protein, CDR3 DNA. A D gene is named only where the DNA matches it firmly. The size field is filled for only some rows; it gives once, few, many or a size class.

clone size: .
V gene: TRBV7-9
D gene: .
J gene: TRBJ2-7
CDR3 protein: CASSLTGPYEQYF
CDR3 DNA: TGTGCCAGCAGCTTGACAGGTCCCTACGAGCAGTACTTC

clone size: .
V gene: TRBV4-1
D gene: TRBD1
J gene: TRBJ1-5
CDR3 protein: CASSQGDLQGANQPQHF
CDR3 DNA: TGCGCCAGCAGCCAAGGAGATTTACAGGGGGCAAATCAGCCCCAGCATTTT

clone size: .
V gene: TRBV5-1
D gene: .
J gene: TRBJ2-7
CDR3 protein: CASSMAPGTYEQYF
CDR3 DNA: TGCGCCAGCAGCATGGCCCCAGGGACCTACGAGCAGTACTTC

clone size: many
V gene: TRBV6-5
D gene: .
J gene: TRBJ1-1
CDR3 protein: CASNIQGSTEAFF
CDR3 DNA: TGTGCCAGCAATATCCAGGGGAGCACTGAAGCTTTCTTT

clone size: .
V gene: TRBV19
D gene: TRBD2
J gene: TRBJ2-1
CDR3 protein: CASSIDWTSNEQFF
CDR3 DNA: TGTGCCAGTAGTATAGATTGGACTAGCAATGAGCAGTTCTTC

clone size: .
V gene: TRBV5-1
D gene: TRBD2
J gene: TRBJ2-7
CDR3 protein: CASSLVSGGIYEQYF
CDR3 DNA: TGCGCCAGCAGCTTGGTTAGCGGGGGGATCTACGAGCAGTACTTC

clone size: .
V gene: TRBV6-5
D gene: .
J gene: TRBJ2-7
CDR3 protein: CASRVPGFSEQYF
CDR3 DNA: TGTGCCAGCAGAGTCCCAGGGTTCTCCGAGCAGTACTTC

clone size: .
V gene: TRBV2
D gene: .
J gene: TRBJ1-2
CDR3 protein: CASSDRGQGYTF
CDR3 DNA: TGTGCCAGCAGTGACAGAGGACAAGGCTACACCTTC

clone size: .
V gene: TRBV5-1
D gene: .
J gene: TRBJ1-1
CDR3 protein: CASSLNGDTEAFF
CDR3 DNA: TGCGCCAGCAGCTTGAACGGGGACACTGAAGCTTTCTTT

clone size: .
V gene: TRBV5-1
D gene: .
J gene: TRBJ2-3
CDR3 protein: CASSFTGTDTQYF
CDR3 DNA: TGCGCCAGCAGCTTCACAGGGACAGATACGCAGTATTTT

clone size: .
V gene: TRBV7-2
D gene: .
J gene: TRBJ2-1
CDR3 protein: CASSKQGGLYYNEQFF
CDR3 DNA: TGTGCCAGCAGCAAGCAGGGGGGACTGTACTACAATGAGCAGTTCTTC

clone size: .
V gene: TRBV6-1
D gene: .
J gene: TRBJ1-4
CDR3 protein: CASSDLGSLNEKLFF
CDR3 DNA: TGTGCCAGCAGTGACCTGGGCAGTCTAAATGAAAAACTGTTTTTT

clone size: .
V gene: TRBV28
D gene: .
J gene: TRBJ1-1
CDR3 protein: CASSPPGQPGWAFF
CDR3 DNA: TGTGCCAGCAGTCCCCCTGGACAGCCAGGCTGGGCTTTCTTT

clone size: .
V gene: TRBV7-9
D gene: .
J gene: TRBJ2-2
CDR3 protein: CAGTRQPNTGELFF
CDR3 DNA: TGTGCCGGGACAAGACAGCCGAACACCGGGGAGCTGTTTTTT

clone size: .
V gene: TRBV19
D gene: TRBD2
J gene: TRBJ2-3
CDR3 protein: CASGDGGGARDTQYF
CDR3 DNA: TGTGCCAGTGGGGACGGCGGGGGGGCCCGGGATACGCAGTATTTT

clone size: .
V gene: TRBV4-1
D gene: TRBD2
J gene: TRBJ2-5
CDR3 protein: CASSKAGGLYSETQYF
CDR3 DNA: TGCGCCAGCAGCAAGGCGGGGGGGCTCTATTCCGAGACCCAGTACTTC

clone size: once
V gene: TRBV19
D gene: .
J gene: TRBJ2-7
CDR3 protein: CASTLLLEQYF
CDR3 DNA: TGTGCCAGTACTTTACTCCTCGAGCAGTACTTC

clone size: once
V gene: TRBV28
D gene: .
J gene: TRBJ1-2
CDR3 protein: CAYLGGLGTNYGYTF
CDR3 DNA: TGTGCCTACTTAGGCGGATTGGGGACAAACTATGGCTACACCTTC

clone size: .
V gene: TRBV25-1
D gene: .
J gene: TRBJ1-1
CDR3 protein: CASSEYTDSSLNTEAFF
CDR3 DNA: TGTGCCAGCAGTGAATATACTGACAGCTCCTTGAACACTGAAGCTTTCTTT

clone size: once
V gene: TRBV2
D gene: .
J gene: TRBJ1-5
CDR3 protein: CASSKDRNDQPQHF
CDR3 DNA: TGTGCCAGCAGCAAAGACAGAAATGATCAGCCCCAGCATTTT

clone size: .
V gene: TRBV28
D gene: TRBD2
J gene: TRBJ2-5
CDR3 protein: CASSSGLGLANQETQYF
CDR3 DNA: TGTGCCAGCAGTTCAGGTTTGGGACTAGCGAATCAAGAGACCCAGTACTTC

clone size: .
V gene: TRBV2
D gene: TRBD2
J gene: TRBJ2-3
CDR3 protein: CASTPGLAGGPRTDTQYF
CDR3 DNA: TGTGCCAGCACCCCGGGACTAGCGGGAGGGCCAAGGACAGATACGCAGTATTTT

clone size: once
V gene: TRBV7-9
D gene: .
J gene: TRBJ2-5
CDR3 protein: CASSLTGGQETQYF
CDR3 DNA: TGTGCCAGCAGTTTGACAGGAGGTCAGGAGACCCAGTACTTC

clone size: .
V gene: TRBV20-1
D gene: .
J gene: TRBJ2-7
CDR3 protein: CSARDSSKQYF
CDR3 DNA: TGCAGTGCTAGAGACAGTTCGAAGCAGTACTTC